Reported below is one T cell receptor beta chain. The sample belongs to a study of blood T cell repertoires in COVID-19. Study as a whole: The United States, Italy and Spain supplied acute and convalescent COVID-19 samples. PBMCs, B-cell-depleted T cells, or T cells were the source of the cDNA or gDNA that made up the material.

Original data processing: Scientists estimated how many nucleated cells there were by amplifying reference gene primers. Sequencing used immunoSEQ multiplex PCR; TCRdb keeps in-frame clones, though not all of them. That table gives V, J and clone size, and the DNA gave D and trimming. The table includes 200,000 to 250,000 clones, more than 75% detected once. This CDR3 comprises 16 residues. With V trimmed by 4 bases and J by 5 bases, 11 bases remained unmatched. The V gene's germline CDR1 is PRHDT and CDR2 FYEKMQ (reference sequence). V gene TRBV13 combines with J gene TRBJ2-5; 9 nucleotides agree with TRBD2. Source material: peripheral blood. The source is a woman aged 40 to 55 with acute or convalescent COVID-19. The CDR3 region is CASSSSAGGLGETQYF. The CDR3 coding sequence is TGTGCCAGCAGCTCATCAGCGGGGGGCCTAGGGGAGACCCAGTACTTC.